A selection of T cell receptor beta chains follows, all from one sample in a study of Ad26.COV2.S vaccination and SARS-CoV-2 variants. TCRdb keeps only in-frame clones here, not all; method: immunoSEQ multiplex PCR. The sample lists about 350,000 clones, 70% to 90% occurring once. This specimen was peripheral blood, taken in a trial of Ad26.COV2.S vaccine versus placebo. The origin of the receptors is a person between 18 and 65 years old who received the Ad26.COV2.S COVID-19 vaccine or a placebo. Both conserved end residues are part of each CDR3. The D gene is left open where the match is weak. Clone size is given for some rows only: seen once, a few or many times, or a class if the clone is expanded.

clone_size: once; j_call: TRBJ2-6; d_call: TRBD1; v_call: TRBV10-3; cdr3_nt: TGTGCCATCAGCGGGACAGCCTCTGGGGCCAACGTCCTGACTTTC; cdr3_aa: CAISGTASGANVLTF
clone_size: .; j_call: TRBJ2-1; d_call: TRBD2; v_call: TRBV19; cdr3_nt: TGTGCCAGTAGTATATCCGGACTAGCATACAATGAGCAGTTCTTC; cdr3_aa: CASSISGLAYNEQFF
clone_size: .; j_call: TRBJ2-7; d_call: TRBD2; v_call: TRBV3-1/TRBV3-2; cdr3_nt: TGTGCCAGCAGCCCACGTTCTAGCGGGAACTACGAGCAGTACTTC; cdr3_aa: CASSPRSSGNYEQYF
clone_size: .; j_call: TRBJ2-7; d_call: .; v_call: TRBV19; cdr3_nt: TGTGCCAGTAGTGCCCAGCGAGGTACCTACGAGCAGTACTTC; cdr3_aa: CASSAQRGTYEQYF
clone_size: .; j_call: TRBJ2-1; d_call: TRBD1; v_call: TRBV7-9; cdr3_nt: TGTGCCAGCAGCTTAACAAGACAGGGGGTTGTCTTC; cdr3_aa: CASSLTRQGVVF
clone_size: .; j_call: TRBJ2-7; d_call: TRBD2; v_call: TRBV13; cdr3_nt: TGTGCCAGCAATGTGGGGGGGAGCGGGCGCGAGCAGTACTTC; cdr3_aa: CASNVGGSGREQYF
clone_size: .; j_call: TRBJ2-1; d_call: TRBD2; v_call: TRBV28; cdr3_nt: TGTGCCAGCAGTTTCCGACTAGCGGGGCCACAGGAGCAGTTCTTC; cdr3_aa: CASSFRLAGPQEQFF
clone_size: .; j_call: TRBJ1-4; d_call: .; v_call: TRBV5-1; cdr3_nt: TGCGCCAGCAGCTTGGACCCCAGGTCTAATGAAAAACTGTTTTTT; cdr3_aa: CASSLDPRSNEKLFF
clone_size: .; j_call: TRBJ2-1; d_call: .; v_call: TRBV5-1; cdr3_nt: TGCGCCAGCAGCTTGCCGGGAAGCTCCTACAATGAGCAGTTCTTC; cdr3_aa: CASSLPGSSYNEQFF
clone_size: few; j_call: TRBJ2-1; d_call: TRBD1; v_call: TRBV7-9; cdr3_nt: TGTGCCAGCAGCTCCTCAGGGGGCAATGAGCAGTTCTTC; cdr3_aa: CASSSSGGNEQFF
clone_size: .; j_call: TRBJ2-1; d_call: .; v_call: TRBV30; cdr3_nt: TGTGCCTGGAGTAGTGGAGGGTACAGGTATCCTGAGCAGTTCTTC; cdr3_aa: CAWSSGGYRYPEQFF
clone_size: .; j_call: TRBJ1-6; d_call: .; v_call: TRBV18; cdr3_nt: TGTGCCAGCTCATCCTCCTATAATTCACCCCTCCACTTT; cdr3_aa: CASSSSYNSPLHF
clone_size: .; j_call: TRBJ2-6; d_call: TRBD2; v_call: TRBV7-8; cdr3_nt: TGTGCCAGCAGCTCGATGTGGACTAGCTCGGGGCATGGGGCCAACGTCCTGACTTTC; cdr3_aa: CASSSMWTSSGHGANVLTF
clone_size: .; j_call: TRBJ2-1; d_call: .; v_call: TRBV21-1; cdr3_nt: .; cdr3_aa: CATVAGGTYNEQFF
clone_size: .; j_call: TRBJ2-5; d_call: .; v_call: TRBV21-1; cdr3_nt: TGTGCCAGCAGCAAAATTGATGCGGGACCCGAAGAGACCCAGTACTTC; cdr3_aa: CASSKIDAGPEETQYF
clone_size: once; j_call: TRBJ2-5; d_call: TRBD1; v_call: TRBV6-5; cdr3_nt: TGTGCCAGCAGGTCGACAGGGGTAGAGACCCAGTACTTC; cdr3_aa: CASRSTGVETQYF
clone_size: .; j_call: TRBJ2-7; d_call: .; v_call: TRBV20-1; cdr3_nt: TGCAGTGCTAGTAGTAGCGTCTCCTACGAGCAGTACTTC; cdr3_aa: CSASSSVSYEQYF
clone_size: once; j_call: TRBJ2-2; d_call: .; v_call: TRBV5-8; cdr3_nt: TGTGCCAGCAGGAACTGGAGGGTGAGGGACATCGCGAACACCGGGGAGCTGTTTTTT; cdr3_aa: CASRNWRVRDIANTGELFF
clone_size: .; j_call: TRBJ2-2; d_call: .; v_call: TRBV30; cdr3_nt: TGTGCCTGGGGAAGTACCGGGGAGCTGTTTTTT; cdr3_aa: CAWGSTGELFF
clone_size: .; j_call: TRBJ2-2; d_call: TRBD2; v_call: TRBV7-8; cdr3_nt: TGTGCCAGCAGCTTCTTTGCGCGGGGGGTCCTCACCGGGGAGCTGTTTTTT; cdr3_aa: CASSFFARGVLTGELFF
clone_size: .; j_call: TRBJ2-1; d_call: TRBD2; v_call: TRBV5-1; cdr3_nt: TGCGCCACAAAGGGCTTTGGGACTAGCGACTCCCGTGCTTCCTACAATGAGCAGTTCTTC; cdr3_aa: CATKGFGTSDSRASYNEQFF
clone_size: .; j_call: TRBJ2-2; d_call: TRBD1; v_call: TRBV19; cdr3_nt: TGTGCACCCGGGGACAGGCCCCTTTTTTTCACCGGGGAGCTGTTTTTT; cdr3_aa: CAPGDRPLFFTGELFF
clone_size: .; j_call: TRBJ2-5; d_call: .; v_call: TRBV4-3; cdr3_nt: TGCGCCAGCAGCCAAGATTCGGTCGCCGGGGAGACCCAGTACTTC; cdr3_aa: CASSQDSVAGETQYF
clone_size: many; j_call: TRBJ2-7; d_call: TRBD2; v_call: TRBV7-9; cdr3_nt: TGTGCCAGCAGCTCCGGGACTAGCTTCTACGAGCAGTACTTC; cdr3_aa: CASSSGTSFYEQYF
clone_size: .; j_call: TRBJ2-1; d_call: TRBD2; v_call: TRBV29-1; cdr3_nt: TGCAGCGTTGAAGATCCGAGACTAGCGGCCTACAATGAGCAGTTCTTC; cdr3_aa: CSVEDPRLAAYNEQFF
clone_size: few; j_call: TRBJ1-5; d_call: .; v_call: TRBV18; cdr3_nt: TGTGCCAGCTCGACCATAGCGACCGGTTATAGCAATCAGCCCCAGCATTTT; cdr3_aa: CASSTIATGYSNQPQHF
clone_size: .; j_call: TRBJ2-5; d_call: TRBD1; v_call: TRBV3-1/TRBV3-2; cdr3_nt: TGTGCCAGCAGCTTGGACAGGGAAGAGACCCAGTACTTC; cdr3_aa: CASSLDREETQYF
clone_size: .; j_call: TRBJ2-7; d_call: .; v_call: TRBV7-6; cdr3_nt: TGTGCCAGCAGCCTATGGGGGGACGAGCAGTACTTC; cdr3_aa: CASSLWGDEQYF
clone_size: .; j_call: TRBJ2-1; d_call: .; v_call: TRBV6-5; cdr3_nt: TGTGCCAGCTCTGCCGGGGGCCCCGGGGGGCAGTTCTTC; cdr3_aa: CASSAGGPGGQFF
clone_size: .; j_call: TRBJ2-1; d_call: .; v_call: TRBV4-1; cdr3_nt: TGCGCCAGCAGCCAAGATCGGGATGGTAATGAGCAGTTCTTC; cdr3_aa: CASSQDRDGNEQFF
clone_size: .; j_call: TRBJ2-3; d_call: TRBD2; v_call: TRBV5-4; cdr3_nt: TGTGCCAGCAGCTTCGGACTAGCGGGGAGCACAGATACGCAGTATTTT; cdr3_aa: CASSFGLAGSTDTQYF
clone_size: .; j_call: TRBJ2-1; d_call: .; v_call: TRBV14; cdr3_nt: TGTGCCAGCAGTCAAGTCCGGGGATTGAATGAGCAGTTCTTC; cdr3_aa: CASSQVRGLNEQFF
clone_size: .; j_call: TRBJ2-5; d_call: .; v_call: TRBV11-3; cdr3_nt: TGTGCCAGCAGCCTAGGAGGGGGAACAGAAGAGACCCAGTACTTC; cdr3_aa: CASSLGGGTEETQYF
clone_size: .; j_call: TRBJ2-3; d_call: .; v_call: TRBV29-1; cdr3_nt: TGCAGCCTTCAAGTTGGCACAGATACGCAGTATTTT; cdr3_aa: CSLQVGTDTQYF
clone_size: .; j_call: TRBJ2-7; d_call: .; v_call: TRBV6-2/TRBV6-3; cdr3_nt: TGTGCCAGCAGTTACGGTGGCGGGGGCTTGGGAGAGCAGTACTTC; cdr3_aa: CASSYGGGGLGEQYF
clone_size: once; j_call: TRBJ2-7; d_call: TRBD2; v_call: TRBV6-6; cdr3_nt: TGTGCCAGCAGTTCGGGACTAGCGGGGGTACCCTACGAGCAGTACTTC; cdr3_aa: CASSSGLAGVPYEQYF
clone_size: .; j_call: TRBJ2-2; d_call: TRBD2; v_call: TRBV5-8; cdr3_nt: TGTGCGGGAGGGCGAGGCGGACTCAACACCGGGGAGCTGTTTTTT; cdr3_aa: CAGGRGGLNTGELFF
clone_size: .; j_call: TRBJ2-7; d_call: TRBD1; v_call: TRBV6-1; cdr3_nt: TGTGCCAGCAGCACCCGGGACAGGGGTAACGAGCAGTACTTC; cdr3_aa: CASSTRDRGNEQYF
clone_size: once; j_call: TRBJ1-1; d_call: .; v_call: TRBV15; cdr3_nt: TGTGCCACCAGCCCAATGAGGGGGGCGAACACTGAAGCTTTCTTT; cdr3_aa: CATSPMRGANTEAFF
clone_size: .; j_call: TRBJ1-6; d_call: .; v_call: TRBV5-1; cdr3_nt: TGCGCCAGCAGCTTGCGAGGGAGCTCCTATAATTCACCCCTCCACTTT; cdr3_aa: CASSLRGSSYNSPLHF
clone_size: .; j_call: TRBJ1-1; d_call: .; v_call: TRBV7-8; cdr3_nt: TGTGCCAGCAGCTTAAATGGGGGGTTATGGGACACTGAAGCTTTCTTT; cdr3_aa: CASSLNGGLWDTEAFF
clone_size: .; j_call: TRBJ1-1; d_call: TRBD1; v_call: TRBV5-1; cdr3_nt: TGCGCCAGCAGCCCACCGGGACAGAATAAGGGCACTGAAGCTTTCTTT; cdr3_aa: CASSPPGQNKGTEAFF
clone_size: .; j_call: TRBJ2-1; d_call: .; v_call: TRBV3-1/TRBV3-2; cdr3_nt: TGTGCCAGCAGCCCCTCTGGGGGCAGCGGGAAAAGGAATGAGCAGTTCTTC; cdr3_aa: CASSPSGGSGKRNEQFF
clone_size: .; j_call: TRBJ1-4; d_call: .; v_call: TRBV14; cdr3_nt: TGTGCCAGCAGCCAAGGGGCGGGGAATAATGAAAAACTGTTTTTT; cdr3_aa: CASSQGAGNNEKLFF
clone_size: .; j_call: TRBJ1-1; d_call: .; v_call: TRBV6-6; cdr3_nt: TGTGCCAGCAGTTACGAGGCAGGGCGTATGAACACTGAAGCTTTCTTT; cdr3_aa: CASSYEAGRMNTEAFF
clone_size: .; j_call: TRBJ2-3; d_call: TRBD2; v_call: TRBV10-3; cdr3_nt: TGTGCCATCAAGGGACTAGCGGGAGGGCCGGGCACAGATACGCAGTATTTT; cdr3_aa: CAIKGLAGGPGTDTQYF
clone_size: .; j_call: TRBJ2-3; d_call: .; v_call: TRBV10-3; cdr3_nt: TGTGCCATCAGTGATCCATCCGGGGGGCGGCGGTCAGATACGCAGTATTTT; cdr3_aa: CAISDPSGGRRSDTQYF
clone_size: once; j_call: TRBJ1-2; d_call: .; v_call: TRBV24-1; cdr3_nt: TGTGCCACCAGTGACTCCTCCTACTATGGCTACACCTTC; cdr3_aa: CATSDSSYYGYTF
clone_size: .; j_call: TRBJ1-1; d_call: TRBD1; v_call: TRBV6-2/TRBV6-3; cdr3_nt: TGTGCCAGCAGCCGACAGGGCGGGATGACTGAAGCTTTCTTT; cdr3_aa: CASSRQGGMTEAFF
clone_size: .; j_call: TRBJ1-4; d_call: TRBD1; v_call: TRBV5-4; cdr3_nt: TGTGCCAGCATCGACCGACAGGGCCCATCGGGAACTTGGTTTTTT; cdr3_aa: CASIDRQGPSGTWFF
clone_size: .; j_call: TRBJ2-2; d_call: TRBD2; v_call: TRBV25-1; cdr3_nt: TGTGCCAGCAGTGAAGCTAGCGGTGACACCGGGGAGCTGTTTTTT; cdr3_aa: CASSEASGDTGELFF
clone_size: few; j_call: TRBJ2-1; d_call: TRBD2; v_call: TRBV5-1; cdr3_nt: TGCGCCAGCAGCTTGGGATTCCCTGACTCTAGCGGGGGGGCCGGTGTGAATGAGCAGTTCTTC; cdr3_aa: CASSLGFPDSSGGAGVNEQFF
clone_size: .; j_call: TRBJ1-2; d_call: TRBD1; v_call: TRBV7-8; cdr3_nt: TGTGCCAGCAGCTACACACAGGGGGGATATGGCTACACCTTC; cdr3_aa: CASSYTQGGYGYTF
clone_size: .; j_call: TRBJ2-2; d_call: TRBD1; v_call: TRBV6-2/TRBV6-3; cdr3_nt: TGTGCCAGCAGTTTCGGACAGGGGGCCGGGGAGCTGTTTTTT; cdr3_aa: CASSFGQGAGELFF